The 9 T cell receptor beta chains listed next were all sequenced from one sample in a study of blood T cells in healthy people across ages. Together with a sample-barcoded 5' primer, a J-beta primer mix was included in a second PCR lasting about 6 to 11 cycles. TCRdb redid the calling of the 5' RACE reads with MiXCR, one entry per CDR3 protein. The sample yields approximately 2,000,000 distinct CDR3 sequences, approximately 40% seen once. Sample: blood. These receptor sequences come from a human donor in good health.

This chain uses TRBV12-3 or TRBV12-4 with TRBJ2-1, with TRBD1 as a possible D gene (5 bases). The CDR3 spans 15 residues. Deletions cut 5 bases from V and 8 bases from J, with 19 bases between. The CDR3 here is CASSQLPELQDEQFF. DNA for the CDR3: TGTGCCAGCAGTCAACTTCCAGAACTACAGGATGAGCAGTTCTTC.

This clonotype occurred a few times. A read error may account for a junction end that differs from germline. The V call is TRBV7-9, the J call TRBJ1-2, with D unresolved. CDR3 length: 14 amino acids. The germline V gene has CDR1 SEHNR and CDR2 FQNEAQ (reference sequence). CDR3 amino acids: CASSLKDGPYGCTF. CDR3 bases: TGTGCCAGCAGCTTAAAAGACGGCCCCTATGGCTGCACCTTC.

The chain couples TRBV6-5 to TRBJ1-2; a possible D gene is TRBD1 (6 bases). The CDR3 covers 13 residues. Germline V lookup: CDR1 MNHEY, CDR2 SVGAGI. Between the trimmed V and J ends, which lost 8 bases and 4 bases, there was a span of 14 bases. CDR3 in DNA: TGTGCCAGCGGAAAAGGACAGAGCTATGGCTACACCTTC. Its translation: CASGKGQSYGYTF.

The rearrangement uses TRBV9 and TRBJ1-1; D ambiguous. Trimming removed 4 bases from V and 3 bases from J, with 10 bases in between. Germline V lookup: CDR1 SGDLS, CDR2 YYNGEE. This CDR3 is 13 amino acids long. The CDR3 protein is CASSQQDYTEAFF. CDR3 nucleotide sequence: TGTGCCAGCAGCCAGCAGGACTACACTGAAGCTTTCTTT.

The CDR3 loop reads CAISLYGAVYNEQYF. DNA for the CDR3: TGTGCCATCAGCTTGTACGGGGCCGTGTACAATGAGCAGTACTTC. V usage is TRBV10-3 and J usage is TRBJ2-1; D might be TRBD1 or TRBD2, each matching 5 bases. The J call could be wrong; TRBJ2-7 is a better fit for the DNA end. The length of the CDR3 is 15 residues. Germline V gives CDR1 ENHRY, CDR2 SYGVKD.

The CDR3 reads CSASDRLESGTQYF. CDR3 in DNA: TGCAGTGCTAGCGACCGCCTGGAATCAGGGACCCAGTACTTC. The chain has TRBV20-1 and TRBJ2-4, with D unresolved. The closer fit of TRBJ2-5 to the DNA end suggests the J call may be wrong. CDR1 and CDR2 (germline): DFQATT, SNEGSKA (reference sequence). The CDR3 extends over 14 amino acids.

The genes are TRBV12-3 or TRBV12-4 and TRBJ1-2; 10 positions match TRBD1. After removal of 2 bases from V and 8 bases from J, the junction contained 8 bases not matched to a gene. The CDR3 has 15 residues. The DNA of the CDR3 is TGTGCCAGCAGTTTAATTGACAGGGGGCTGGTGGGCTACACCTTC. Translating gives CASSLIDRGLVGYTF.

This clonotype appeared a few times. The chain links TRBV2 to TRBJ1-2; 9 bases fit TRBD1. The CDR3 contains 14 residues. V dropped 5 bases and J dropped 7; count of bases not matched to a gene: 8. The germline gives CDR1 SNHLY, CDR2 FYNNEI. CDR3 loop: CASSRTGGWFGYTF. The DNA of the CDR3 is TGTGCCAGCAGTCGAACAGGGGGCTGGTTTGGCTACACCTTC.

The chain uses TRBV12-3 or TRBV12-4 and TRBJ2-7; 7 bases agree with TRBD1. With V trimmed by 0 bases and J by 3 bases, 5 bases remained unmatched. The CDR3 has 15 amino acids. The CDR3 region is CASSLAQDRIYEQYF. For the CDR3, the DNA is TGTGCCAGCAGTTTAGCCCAGGACAGGATCTACGAGCAGTACTTC.